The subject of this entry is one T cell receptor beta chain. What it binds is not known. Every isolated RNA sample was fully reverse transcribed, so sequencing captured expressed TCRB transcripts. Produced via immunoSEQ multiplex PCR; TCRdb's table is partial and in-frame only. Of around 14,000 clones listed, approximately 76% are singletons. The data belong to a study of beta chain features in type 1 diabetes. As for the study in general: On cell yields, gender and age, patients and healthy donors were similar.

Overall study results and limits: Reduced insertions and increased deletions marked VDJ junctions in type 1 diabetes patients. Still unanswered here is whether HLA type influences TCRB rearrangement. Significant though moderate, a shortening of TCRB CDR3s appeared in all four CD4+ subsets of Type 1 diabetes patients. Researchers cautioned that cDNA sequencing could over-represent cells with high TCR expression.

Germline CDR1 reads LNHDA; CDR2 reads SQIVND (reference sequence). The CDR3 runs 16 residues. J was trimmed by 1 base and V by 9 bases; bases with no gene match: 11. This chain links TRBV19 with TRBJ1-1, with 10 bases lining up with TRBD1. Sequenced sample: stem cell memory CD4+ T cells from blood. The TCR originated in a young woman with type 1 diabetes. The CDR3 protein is CASGRDRGLGNTEAFF. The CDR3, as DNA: TGTGCCAGCGGACGGGACAGGGGACTTGGGAACACTGAAGCTTTCTTT.